This TCR beta chain came from a study of shared clonotypes between healthy human individuals. Study-level findings and limits: Only blood was sampled; tissue repertoires likely differ. With a few donors compared, roughly 5% of naive CD4 clonotypes were shared. What naive subsets generally showed was a larger estimated richness than memory subsets showed.

Among the donors, all were Caucasian adults who lived in Nashville, Tennessee. Looked up from germline, CDR1 is SGHTA and CDR2 is FQGNSA. The CDR3 runs to 16 residues. V lost 2 bases, J lost 11 bases, and 17 bases stayed unmatched. Sequenced by immunoSEQ multiplex PCR; TCRdb stores in-frame clones only, minus some. The profile shows over 850,000 clones, around three quarters of them singletons. Comments on this clone: The target antigen is unknown.

The TCR was taken from a man in his late teens or twenties in good health. Some clones in this sample may be carry-over from other donors' samples. The gene calls are TRBV7-2 and TRBJ1-1; 7 nucleotides agree with TRBD1. The sample consisted of memory CD4+ T cells from PBMCs. Specified subset: CD45RA-negative fraction. The CDR3 bases are TGTGCCAGCAGCTTAAGCGGTTATACCGGGGGACAGCCGGCTTTCTTT. The encoded protein is CASSLSGYTGGQPAFF.